This T cell receptor (beta chain) was profiled in a study of blood T cells in healthy people across ages. Study-wide results and caveats: Samples with more naive T cells showed higher observed beta diversity.

A second PCR of 7 to 11 cycles used a sample-barcoded 5' primer and a J-beta primer mix. TCRdb recomputed calls from the 5' RACE reads with MiXCR, one row per CDR3 protein. The sample comprises some 760,000 distinct CDR3 sequences, roughly 25% of which are singletons, and 9.4% rests with the top ten. Germline V lookup: CDR1 MDHEN, CDR2 SYDVKM. This CDR3 is built from 17 residues. The V gene end was trimmed by 3 bases and the J gene end by 5 bases; junction bases not matched to a gene: 15. Ranging in age from about 6 to 100, the donors were healthy Caucasian individuals from Russia. Every donor contributed roughly 11 milliliters of peripheral blood by blood draw. The total RNA that was extracted per sample amounted to at least 5.5 micrograms. As to this clonotype: Its antigen is currently unknown.

These data were also reused for a study on T cells of mothers and their children.

The sequence was obtained from a boy between 10 and 17 years old in good health. The sequenced sample consisted of blood. The J gene is TRBJ2-5, the V gene TRBV28; the match to TRBD2 covers 7 bases. CDR3 nucleotides: TGTGCCAGCAGTTTCATAAGCGGGAAGGGGCGAGGGGAGACCCAGTACTTC. Translation gives CASSFISGKGRGETQYF.